The 13 T cell receptor beta chains below all came from one sample that was sequenced in a study of molecular identifiers for immune sequencing clone quantification. TCRdb fed the PCR reads into MiXCR, producing one record per CDR3 protein. The sample lists approximately 590,000 distinct CDR3 sequences, less than 30% seen once, with about 0.81% in the top ten. Sequencing input: naive CD8+ T cells from blood, with Jurkat cell RNA spiked in. The subset here: FACS-sorted CD8+CD4-CCR7+CD45RA+ naive T cells. The receptors derive from a human donor in good health. Some libraries in this study had Jurkat cell RNA spiked in.

Many counts were recorded for this clonotype. The chain uses TRBV28 and TRBJ2-7; either TRBD1 or TRBD2 may fit D (6 bases each). Trimming left V 8 bases short and J 3 bases short, with 11 bases between. CDR3 length: 12 amino acids. Germline lookup yields CDR1 MDHEN and CDR2 SYDVKM. In DNA, the CDR3 is TGTGCCAGCGCTGGGGGGCACTACGAGCAGTACTTC. It specifies CASAGGHYEQYF.

This clonotype has at least ten counts. The chain uses TRBV2 and TRBJ2-3; D is possibly TRBD1 or TRBD2 (5 bases each). This CDR3 comprises 12 residues. V dropped 9 bases and J dropped 2 bases, with 9 bases sitting between them. CDR1 and CDR2 from the germline V gene are SNHLY and FYNNEI. This CDR3 reads CASRDVTDTQYF. In nucleotides, the CDR3 is TGTGCCAGTCGGGACGTCACAGATACGCAGTATTTT.

This clonotype was detected only a few times. The chain uses TRBV10-1 and TRBJ2-7; 9 bases line up with TRBD1. V shed 2 bases and J 5 bases; nucleotides not matched to a gene: 4. CDR3 size: 14 residues. From germline, CDR1 is WNHNN and CDR2 SYGVQD (reference sequence). The CDR3 DNA follows: TGCGCCAGCAGTGAGCGGACAGGGGCCCACGAGCAGTACTTC. Translation: CASSERTGAHEQYF.

This clonotype appeared many times. CDR3 DNA: TGTGCCAGCAGCGCTACAGGGGGTCCAGACTCTGGGGCCAACGTCCTGACTTTC. It codes for CASSATGGPDSGANVLTF. The J gene is TRBJ2-6, the V gene TRBV7-9; 8 bases fit TRBD1. The CDR3 contains 18 residues. V shed 5 bases, J shed 0 bases, and the junction held 9 bases outside the gene matches. Germline V lookup: CDR1 SEHNR, CDR2 FQNEAQ (reference sequence).

A few counts support this clonotype. This chain links TRBV27 with TRBJ2-7; TRBD1 might be the D (6 bases). V shed 0 bases and J shed 6 bases, with 15 bases lying between them. This CDR3 contains 15 residues. Germline V gene lookup returns CDR1 MNHEY and CDR2 SMNVEV (reference sequence). DNA for the CDR3: TGTGCCAGCAGTTTATCAGCAGGGGTCCCCCTCGAGCAGTACTTC. This encodes CASSLSAGVPLEQYF.

V and J are TRBV6-2 or TRBV6-3 and TRBJ2-7, with D perhaps TRBD1 (6 bases). From germline, CDR1 is MNHEY and CDR2 SVGEGT. The germline V and J ends were trimmed by 6 bases and 2 bases, with 17 bases remaining between them. The CDR3 has 15 residues. The CDR3 region is CASRSEQGFTYEQYF. CDR3 DNA sequence: TGTGCCAGCAGGTCCGAACAGGGTTTTACCTACGAGCAGTACTTC.

The chain uses TRBV29-1 and TRBJ2-1; 10 nucleotides agree with TRBD2. The germline gives CDR1 SQVTM, CDR2 ANQGSEA. J was trimmed by 7 bases and V by 3 bases; bases with no gene match: 12. The CDR3 is made up of 16 amino acids. The chain's CDR3 is CSVEGTSEGSGNEQFF. The DNA for the CDR3 is TGCAGCGTTGAGGGGACTAGCGAGGGTTCAGGGAATGAGCAGTTCTTC.

This chain joins TRBV12-3 or TRBV12-4 and TRBJ1-2, with no clear D. Deletions cut 7 bases from V and 1 base from J, with 16 bases between. The CDR3 is 15 residues long. This chain's CDR3 is CASTTPSSINYGYTF. In DNA, the CDR3 is TGTGCCAGCACCACCCCGAGCTCCATTAACTATGGCTACACCTTC.

About this clonotype itself: The junction and the germline gene differ at one end; a read error may be behind it. This chain uses TRBV5-8 with TRBJ1-1, with a weak D call TRBD1 (5 bases). Per the germline V gene, CDR1 is SGHTS and CDR2 is YDEGEE. This CDR3 has 14 amino acids. CDR3 sequence (DNA): TGTACCAGCAGCGGGGGGAGACAGAACACTGAAGCTTTCTTT. This gives the protein CTSSGGRQNTEAFF.

This clonotype was seen repeatedly, ten times or more. The chain combines TRBV29-1 with TRBJ2-7, with D tentatively TRBD1 (6 bases). The V gene lost 8 bases and the J gene lost 2 bases, with 22 bases spanning the gap. CDR1 is SQVTM, CDR2 ANQGSEA, per germline. The CDR3 length is 15 residues. The CDR3 bases are TGCAGCTTTGGATCCCCTTCAGGGGACCCCTACGAGCAGTACTTC. It codes for CSFGSPSGDPYEQYF.

The chain uses TRBV9 and TRBJ2-3; TRBD2 is a possible D gene (5 bases). Per germline, CDR1 SGDLS and CDR2 YYNGEE. Between the trimmed V and J ends, which lost 0 bases and 5 bases, there was a span of 10 bases. This CDR3 comprises 14 residues. CDR3 sequence reads: CASSVAGSVDTQYF. The CDR3 DNA reads TGTGCCAGCAGCGTAGCAGGTAGCGTAGATACGCAGTATTTT.

This clonotype was recorded many times. The V and J genes are TRBV12-3 or TRBV12-4 and TRBJ2-3; TRBD2 matches at 9 bases. V trimming: 5 bases; J trimming: 1 base; junction bases outside the gene matches: 7. The CDR3 spans 16 residues. The CDR3 DNA is TGTGCCAGCAGTCCCCTTGTAGCGGGGGGCACAGATACGCAGTATTTT. Encoded protein: CASSPLVAGGTDTQYF.

This clonotype was detected many times. V gene TRBV28 combines with J gene TRBJ2-5, with 11 bases that match TRBD2. V shed 6 bases, J shed 3 bases, and the junction held 12 bases outside the gene matches. The CDR3 totals 17 residues. CDR1 MDHEN and CDR2 SYDVKM come from the germline V gene. The CDR3 nucleotides are TGTGCCAGCAGCCCCGAGTTAGCGGGAGGGGTAGAAGAGACCCAGTACTTC. Translated: CASSPELAGGVEETQYF.